The 27 T cell receptor beta chains below were found in one sample sequenced in a study of T cells after yellow fever vaccination. One entry per CDR3 protein, called by TCRdb with MiXCR from the 5' RACE reads. The sample lists some 350,000 distinct CDR3 sequences, approximately 4% occurring once. Sequences were derived from PBMCs, sampled 5 days after the yellow fever booster vaccination. The source of these receptors is a young man who received the YFV17D yellow fever vaccine.

There are a few counts of this clonotype. The chain has TRBV7-2 and TRBJ2-5, with TRBD2 identical over 15 bases. The germline V gene encodes CDR1 SGHTA and CDR2 FQGNSA. The CDR3 runs to 18 residues. Losses at the gene ends were 6 bases for V and 1 base for J; bases not matched to a gene: 9. In DNA, the CDR3 is TGTGCCAGCAGACTGGGACTAGCGGGGGGCCAACTCCAAGAGACCCAGTACTTC. It is translated as CASRLGLAGGQLQETQYF.

This clonotype showed up many times. The chain has TRBV7-8 and TRBJ1-4; D unclear. Germline V lookup: CDR1 SGHVS, CDR2 FQNEAQ. This CDR3 has 16 amino acids. V lost 0 bases and J lost 0, with 8 bases in between. The CDR3 DNA reads as TGTGCCAGCAGCTTAGCGCGGGTGCCAACTAATGAAAAACTGTTTTTT. Encoded protein: CASSLARVPTNEKLFF.

This clonotype has just a few counts. This chain uses TRBV2 with TRBJ2-7, with TRBD2 matching 8 bases. This CDR3 spans 15 amino acids. V dropped 7 bases and J dropped 5; count of bases not matched to a gene: 13. The germline gives CDR1 SNHLY, CDR2 FYNNEI. The DNA of the CDR3 is TGTGCCAGCAACCTCGCCGGGAGGGGAATCGACGAGCAGTACTTC. This gives the protein CASNLAGRGIDEQYF. The full variable domain, completed using reference TRBV2 and TRBJ2-7, is EPEVTQTPSHQVTQMGQEVILRCVPISNHLYFYWYRQILGQKVEFLVSFYNNEISEKSEIFDDQFSVERPDGSNFTLKIRSTKLEDSAMYFCASNLAGRGIDEQYFGPGTRLTVT.

The V call is TRBV3-1, the J call TRBJ2-7; 7 bases are a match to TRBD1. Germline V CDR1 and CDR2: LGHDT, YNNKEL (reference sequence). CDR3 length equals 15 residues. Unmatched junction bases numbered 11, after V lost 4 bases and J lost 5 bases. The CDR3 region is CASSRGWAGGNEQYF. In nucleotides, the CDR3 is TGTGCCAGCAGCCGGGGTTGGGCAGGGGGTAACGAGCAGTACTTC.

V gene TRBV29-1 combines with J gene TRBJ2-5; 7 bases line up with TRBD1. V trimming: 2 bases; J trimming: 4 bases; junction bases outside the gene matches: 4. The CDR3 is 13 amino acids. Germline CDR1 reads SQVTM; CDR2 reads ANQGSEA. CDR3 loop: CSVERGGGETQYF. CDR3 nucleotide sequence: TGCAGCGTTGAACGAGGGGGCGGAGAGACCCAGTACTTC.

In its sample, this clonotype was seen a few times. J is TRBJ2-5 and V is TRBV6-6, with no clear D. The CDR3 contains 12 residues. V shed 8 bases and J shed 5 bases, with 12 bases lying between them. In germline, CDR1 is MNHNY, CDR2 SVGAGI (reference sequence). The CDR3 nucleotides read TGTGCCAGCGGGTTGACGTGGGAGACCCAGTACTTC. Residues: CASGLTWETQYF.

Many counts were recorded for this clonotype. V and J are TRBV28 and TRBJ2-4; 7 bases are shared with TRBD2. The germline CDR1 and CDR2 sequences are MDHEN and SYDVKM. The CDR3 is 16 residues long. Trimming removed 6 bases from V and 4 bases from J; junction bases left unmatched: 12. CDR3 sequence reads: CASSSHGTIRKNIQYF. The CDR3 DNA sequence: TGTGCCAGCAGCTCACACGGGACTATAAGGAAAAACATTCAGTACTTC.

This clonotype was picked up a small number of times. The CDR3 region is CASSGGGWGNQPQHF. The CDR3, as DNA: TGCGCCAGCAGCGGGGGGGGATGGGGCAATCAGCCCCAGCATTTT. The V gene is TRBV4-1, the J gene TRBJ1-5, with D possibly TRBD1 on 5 matching bases. The CDR3 runs to 15 residues. Germline loops: CDR1 MGHRA, CDR2 YSYEKL. Trimming pared 5 bases from V and 2 bases from J, leaving 13 bases between.

The rearrangement uses TRBV6-6 and TRBJ1-1; D is perhaps TRBD1 (6 bases). Per the germline V gene, CDR1 is MNHNY and CDR2 is SVGAGI (reference sequence). CDR3 length: 14 amino acids. With 3 bases removed from V and 5 bases from J, the gap between germline ends came to 13 bases. The DNA of the CDR3 is TGTGCCAGCAGTTATCAGGGGCAAGGAACTGAAGCTTTCTTT. Translating it yields CASSYQGQGTEAFF.

This clonotype was picked up many times. This CDR3 is CASRYTTNEKLFF. CDR3 nucleotide sequence: TGTGCCAGCAGATACACAACTAATGAAAAACTGTTTTTT. The J gene is TRBJ1-4, the V gene TRBV5-5; D remains unclear. Germline V gene sequence: CDR1 SGHKS, CDR2 YYEKEE (reference sequence). V shed 5 bases and J shed 0 bases, with 5 bases lying between them. This CDR3 region has 13 residues.

This clonotype was detected only a few times. This chain joins TRBV14 and TRBJ2-4; possible D gene TRBD1, 5 bases. V lost 0 bases, J lost 2 bases, and 17 bases lay in between. Germline CDR1 SGHDN, CDR2 FVKESK. This CDR3 is 18 amino acids long. CDR3 amino acids: CASSQDVIQGGTKNIQYF. CDR3 bases: TGTGCCAGCAGCCAAGACGTTATTCAGGGTGGAACCAAAAACATTCAGTACTTC. The full variable domain, with the rest looked up from reference TRBV14 and TRBJ2-4, is EAGVTQFPSHSVIEKGQTVTLRCDPISGHDNLYWYRRVMGKEIKFLLHFVKESKQDESGMPNNRFLAERTGGTYSTLKVQPAELEDSGVYFCASSQDVIQGGTKNIQYFGAGTRLSVL.

There are many counts of this clonotype. CDR3 protein: CASSLDAKVYNEQFF. The DNA of the CDR3 is TGCGCCAGCAGCTTGGATGCTAAGGTCTACAATGAGCAGTTCTTC. The chain recombines TRBV5-1 with TRBJ2-1, with no clear D. Trimming removed 0 bases at V and 3 bases at J, with 10 bases between. This CDR3 has 15 residues. Germline CDR1 is SGHRS and CDR2 is YFSETQ.

This clonotype has at least ten counts. The J gene is TRBJ1-4, the V gene TRBV6-5, with 9 bases lining up with TRBD1. In germline, CDR1 is MNHEY, CDR2 SVGAGI. This CDR3 has 14 amino acids. Germline trimming cut 11 bases from V and 6 bases from J; bases unmatched to any gene: 10. The CDR3 DNA is TGTGCCGACCGATCACAGGGGGCCTATGAAAAACTGTTTTTT. This gives the protein CADRSQGAYEKLFF.

The sample holds many counts of this clonotype. The chain has TRBV20-1 and TRBJ2-4; D call uncertain. Trimming took off 3 bases at V and 0 bases at J, with 9 bases between the two ends. From germline, CDR1 is DFQATT and CDR2 SNEGSKA (reference sequence). CDR3 length equals 14 residues. The CDR3: CSARAVGAKNIQYF. The CDR3 region has the DNA TGCAGTGCTAGGGCGGTGGGAGCCAAAAACATTCAGTACTTC.

The chain joins TRBV5-1 to TRBJ1-4, with 9 bases matching TRBD1. After removal of 8 bases from V and 7 bases from J, the junction contained 12 bases not matched to a gene. CDR1 SGHRS and CDR2 YFSETQ come from the germline V gene. The CDR3 is 15 amino acids. The CDR3 DNA reads as TGCGCCAGACCGGGACAGGGACCGGCGGGTGAAAAACTGTTTTTT. Translating it yields CARPGQGPAGEKLFF.

The chain links TRBV7-2 to TRBJ1-2; TRBD1 agrees at 10 bases. Per germline, CDR1 SGHTA and CDR2 FQGNSA. The CDR3 sequence is 14 residues long. V lost 6 bases and J lost 3; bases outside the gene matches: 4. The CDR3 nucleotides read TGTGCCAGCAGGCTGACAGGGGGCGACTATGGCTACACCTTC. Encoded protein: CASRLTGGDYGYTF.

The chain carries TRBV7-2 and TRBJ1-4; D call uncertain. CDR3 size: 18 residues. Deletions cut 5 bases from V and 2 bases from J, with 21 bases between. Germline assignment: CDR1 SGHTA and CDR2 FQGNSA. CDR3 nucleotide sequence: TGTGCCAGCAGCCCTAACCGTGGCTCCTGGTCCACTAATGAAAAACTGTTTTTT. Translating gives CASSPNRGSWSTNEKLFF.

A few counts support this clonotype. The V and J genes are TRBV29-1 and TRBJ2-3, with D perhaps matching TRBD2 (6 bases). The CDR3 runs 14 residues. V shed 6 bases and J shed 1 base, with 14 bases lying between them. Germline-derived CDR1 and CDR2 are SQVTM and ANQGSEA. The CDR3 is CSVDASSGTDTQYF. In DNA, the CDR3 is TGCAGCGTGGACGCGTCTAGCGGCACAGATACGCAGTATTTT.

This clonotype was observed a handful of times. V and J are TRBV4-2 and TRBJ2-7; 7 bases match TRBD1. There are 16 residues in the CDR3. J gave up 1 base and V 0 bases, and 6 bases lay outside the gene matches. Per germline, CDR1 LGHNA and CDR2 YNFKEQ. The CDR3 here is CASSQDWQGVSYEQYF. The CDR3 coding sequence is TGTGCCAGCAGCCAAGATTGGCAGGGGGTGTCCTACGAGCAGTACTTC.

This clonotype was seen at least ten times. V gene TRBV7-8 combines with J gene TRBJ2-3, with 10 bases aligning to TRBD2. The CDR3 loop spans 16 amino acids. J gave up 4 bases and V 0 bases, and 4 bases lay outside the gene matches. Germline CDR1 and CDR2: SGHVS and FQNEAQ. The DNA for the CDR3 is TGTGCCAGCAGCTTAGCTGCAGCGGGGGGGCCAGATACGCAGTATTTT. Its translation: CASSLAAAGGPDTQYF.

The rearrangement uses TRBV20-1 and TRBJ2-7; TRBD2 aligns across 12 bases. Germline V gives CDR1 DFQATT, CDR2 SNEGSKA (reference sequence). V gave up 1 base and J gave up 3 bases; unmatched junction bases: 7. This CDR3 comprises 16 residues. CDR3 in amino acids: CSARAMGLAGNYEQYF. In DNA, the CDR3 is TGCAGTGCTAGAGCTATGGGACTAGCGGGCAACTACGAGCAGTACTTC.

The V gene is TRBV7-9, the J gene TRBJ2-5; 7 positions match TRBD1. Looked up from germline, CDR1 is SEHNR and CDR2 is FQNEAQ (reference sequence). The CDR3 runs to 16 residues. V trimming: 1 base; J trimming: 1 base; junction bases outside the gene matches: 6. CDR3 sequence reads: CASSLDRGVIQETQYF. CDR3 sequence (DNA): TGTGCCAGCAGCTTAGACAGGGGCGTTATCCAAGAGACCCAGTACTTC. Full variable domain (rest looked up from reference TRBV7-9 and TRBJ2-5): DTGVSQNPRHKITKRGQNVTFRCDPISEHNRLYWYRQTLGQGPEFLTYFQNEAQLEKSRLLSDRFSAERPKGSFSTLEIQRTEQGDSAMYLCASSLDRGVIQETQYFGPGTRLLVL.

The chain has TRBV7-2 and TRBJ2-3; D could derive from TRBD1 or TRBD2 (5 bases each). V was cut by 5 bases and J by 4 bases, with 16 bases left in between. CDR3 length: 15 amino acids. Germline V CDR1 and CDR2: SGHTA, FQGNSA. The CDR3 DNA follows: TGTGCCAGCAGCGACACGAGGGGCCTCCCAGATACGCAGTATTTT. Residues: CASSDTRGLPDTQYF.

This clonotype was found a few times. V usage is TRBV4-3 and J usage is TRBJ2-2, with D possibly TRBD2 on 5 matching bases. The CDR3 is 17 residues long. Trimming took 6 bases from V and 2 from J, leaving 19 bases between them. In germline, CDR1 is LGHNA, CDR2 YSLEER. The CDR3 DNA sequence: TGCGCCAGCAGTCAGGAAAGCGGCTCCTACAACACCGGGGAGCTGTTTTTT. This gives the protein CASSQESGSYNTGELFF.

The rearrangement uses TRBV11-2 and TRBJ2-3; D is possibly TRBD2 (6 bases). The CDR3 contains 16 residues. Germline CDR1 reads SGHAT; CDR2 reads FQNNGV. V was shortened by 2 bases and J by 3 bases, with 15 bases between the two germline ends. CDR3 amino acids: CASSLRRLVVTDTQYF. In nucleotides, the CDR3 is TGTGCCAGCAGCTTAAGGCGACTAGTTGTGACAGATACGCAGTATTTT.

The rearrangement links TRBV4-3 to TRBJ2-1; D not resolved. The CDR3 contains 12 residues. CDR1 is LGHNA and CDR2 is YSLEER in the germline V gene. V was trimmed by 0 bases and J by 8 bases, leaving 5 bases between them. This chain's CDR3 is CASSQDWDEQFF. The CDR3 DNA reads TGCGCCAGCAGCCAAGATTGGGATGAGCAGTTCTTC.

This chain uses TRBV12-5 with TRBJ2-5; D possibly matches TRBD1 or TRBD2 (5 bases each). V was clipped by 4 bases and J by 5 bases, with 11 bases between them. Germline values: CDR1 LGHNT, CDR2 FRNRAP. The CDR3 contains 13 residues. Here the CDR3 reads CASGSGPAETQYF. CDR3 sequence (DNA): TGTGCTAGTGGTTCGGGACCTGCCGAGACCCAGTACTTC.